These T cell receptor beta chains were read from a single sample in a study of regulatory T cells in long-lasting Graves disease. TCRdb re-called the multiplex PCR reads with MiXCR, one entry per CDR3 protein. Among 400,000 to 500,000 distinct CDR3 sequences listed, 15% were seen once. This sample also belongs to another study, concerning T cells in Graves' hyperthyroidism and ophthalmopathy.

This specimen consisted of peripheral blood mononuclear cells (PBMCs), obtained at new diagnosis, from a patient treated with antithyroid drugs. All receptors derive from a woman in her twenties or thirties with Graves disease. The CDR3 runs from the conserved cysteine through the conserved F or W. The D gene is left open where the match is weak. Expanded clones are given a class, and other clones once, few, many or no size at all.

v_call	j_call	clone_size	d_call	cdr3_nt	cdr3_aa
TRBV6-1	TRBJ2-2	few	-	TGTGCCAGCAGCTTAACCCAGCTGAACACCGGGGAGCTGTTTTTT	CASSLTQLNTGELFF
TRBV6-2/TRBV6-3	TRBJ1-5	many	-	TGTGCCAGCAGTTATCACGGACGGCCCGGGGGGTCGCCCCAGCATTTT	CASSYHGRPGGSPQHF
TRBV12-3/TRBV12-4	TRBJ2-2	few	-	TGTGCCAGCATATGGGGCGATTCCGGGGAGCTGTTTTTT	CASIWGDSGELFF
TRBV20-1	TRBJ2-7	-	TRBD1	TGCAGTGTTGCGGACAGGTCCTACGAGCAGTACTTC	CSVADRSYEQYF
TRBV4-1	TRBJ2-7	few	-	TGCGCCAGCAGCCAAGTCAAAGGACTTGTTTACGAGCAGTACTTC	CASSQVKGLVYEQYF
TRBV27	TRBJ2-7	-	-	TGTGCCAGCAGACAAACAGGCGAGGGGTACGAGCAGTACTTC	CASRQTGEGYEQYF
TRBV7-6	TRBJ2-1	-	-	TGTGCCAGCAGCTACGGGACCTATTACAATGAGCAGTTCTTC	CASSYGTYYNEQFF
TRBV24-1	TRBJ1-2	few	TRBD1	TGTGCCACCCATACAGGGGGGATCGGCGGCTACACCTTC	CATHTGGIGGYTF
TRBV2	TRBJ2-2	many	-	TGTGCCAGCAGCTACCGGGACACCGGAACGAACACCGGGGAGCTGTTTTTT	CASSYRDTGTNTGELFF
TRBV4-2	TRBJ1-4	-	TRBD1	TGTGCCAGCAGCCAAGAATACAGGGGAGACGAAAAACTGTTTTTT	CASSQEYRGDEKLFF
TRBV9	TRBJ1-1	-	-	TGTGCCAGCAGCGTAGATCAAGGCGAAGCTTTCTTT	CASSVDQGEAFF
TRBV20-1	TRBJ2-2	many	TRBD2	TGCAGTGCTGTTAGCGGGAGGGGGGAGGCCGGGGAGCTGTTTTTT	CSAVSGRGEAGELFF
TRBV20-1	TRBJ2-5	many	-	TGCAGTGCTAGAGTGCTAGCGAGGCAGGCCCAGTACTTC	CSARVLARQAQYF
TRBV7-3	TRBJ2-7	many	-	TGTGCCAGCAGCTTTGGGTCCCCGTCGAGCGAGCAGTACTTC	CASSFGSPSSEQYF
TRBV24-1	TRBJ2-3	-	TRBD1	TGTGCCACCAGTGAGACAGGGGCCTTCACAGATACGCAGTATTTT	CATSETGAFTDTQYF
TRBV24-1	TRBJ2-5	many	TRBD2	TGTGCCACCAGTGATTTAAGGAGCGGGAGGGCGGGAGAGACCCAGTACTTC	CATSDLRSGRAGETQYF
TRBV7-9	TRBJ2-1	many	-	TGTGCCAGCAGCTTAGTCCAGGTCTCCTACAATGAGCAGTTCTTC	CASSLVQVSYNEQFF
TRBV7-7	TRBJ2-3	few	TRBD1	TGTGCTAGCAGCCTACTTCCGGGACAGGGGGATACGCAGTATTTT	CASSLLPGQGDTQYF
TRBV28	TRBJ2-7	many	TRBD1	TGTGCCAGCACGACAGGGTCCTACGAGCAGTACTTC	CASTTGSYEQYF
TRBV18	TRBJ2-3	many	-	TGTGCCAGCTCACCATCAGATACGCAGTATTTT	CASSPSDTQYF
TRBV6-1	TRBJ2-1	-	TRBD2	TGTGCCAGCAGCACTAGCGTGGTGGCGAGGTCCTACAATGAGCAGTTCTTC	CASSTSVVARSYNEQFF
TRBV3-1	TRBJ1-4	many	TRBD1	TGTGCCAGCAGCCGAGAGACGACAGGGGGAAATGAAAAACTGTTTTTT	CASSRETTGGNEKLFF
TRBV28	TRBJ2-7	many	-	TGTGCCAGCAGTTTATTATTCTACGAGCAGTACTTC	CASSLLFYEQYF
TRBV14	TRBJ2-7	few	TRBD2	TGTGCCAGCAGCCGAACCGGGACTAGCGCCCACGAGCAGTACTTC	CASSRTGTSAHEQYF
TRBV27	TRBJ1-5	many	-	TGTGCCAGCAGTCCAGGGAGGGTTGGAATAGAATATAGCAATCAGCCCCAGCATTTT	CASSPGRVGIEYSNQPQHF
TRBV27	TRBJ1-5	many	TRBD1	TGTGCCACCTCGACAGGGAGAGGCAATCAGCCCCAGCATTTT	CATSTGRGNQPQHF
TRBV28	TRBJ1-5	many	-	TGTGCCAGCAGTTTGAGGTTGCGTAGGGCAAATAGCAATCAGCCCCAGCATTTT	CASSLRLRRANSNQPQHF
TRBV29-1	TRBJ1-1	many	-	TGCAGCGTTGACGGGGCGGTGGACACTGAAGCTTTCTTT	CSVDGAVDTEAFF
TRBV29-1	TRBJ2-7	-	-	TGCAGCGTTGAAGAGGGAACGGGCCCCTACGAGCAGTACTTC	CSVEEGTGPYEQYF
TRBV20-1	TRBJ2-1	many	-	TGCAGTGCTACCTACGGGACTGGGCGGCGGCCCTACAATGAGCAGTTCTTC	CSATYGTGRRPYNEQFF
TRBV11-2	TRBJ2-1	many	TRBD2	TGTGCCAGCAGATATATACCGACTAGCGGGAGGACCTCGAGCTCCTACAATGAGCAGTTCTTC	CASRYIPTSGRTSSSYNEQFF
TRBV12-3/TRBV12-4	TRBJ2-1	few	TRBD2	TGTGCCAGCAGCGCCGGGACTAGCGGGAGAAGGCTTGAGCAGTTCTTC	CASSAGTSGRRLEQFF
TRBV30	TRBJ2-7	many	TRBD1	TGTGCCTGGAGTTCGGGACAGGGGACCTACGAGCAGTACTTC	CAWSSGQGTYEQYF
TRBV20-1	TRBJ1-2	many	-	TGCAGTGCTAGTTTCCCGGGAAGGAGGGGCTACACCTTC	CSASFPGRRGYTF
TRBV7-9	TRBJ1-6	few	TRBD1	TGTGCCAGCAGCTCGCCGGGACAGGGGGATTCACCCCTCCACTTT	CASSSPGQGDSPLHF
TRBV19	TRBJ2-1	few	TRBD2	TGTGCCGTGGGGGGGAAAGTTTACAATGAGCAGTTCTTC	CAVGGKVYNEQFF
TRBV10-3	TRBJ2-7	many	-	TGTGCCATCAGAGCGACAACCTCCTACGAGCAGTACTTC	CAIRATTSYEQYF
TRBV6-1	TRBJ1-1	-	-	TGTGCCAGCCTTAGGGGACAACCGAACACTGAAGCTTTCTTT	CASLRGQPNTEAFF
TRBV20-1	TRBJ2-7	few	-	TGCAGTGCTAGTCGGGCCCTCGCTGGGTACGAGCAGTACTTC	CSASRALAGYEQYF
TRBV20-1	TRBJ2-2	-	TRBD2	TGCAGTGCTATGCGGGAGGCCAACACCGGGGAGCTGTTTTTT	CSAMREANTGELFF
TRBV30	TRBJ2-7	-	TRBD1	TGTGCCTGGAGTACGACAGGGACCTACGAGCAGTACTTC	CAWSTTGTYEQYF
TRBV12-3/TRBV12-4	TRBJ2-1	many	TRBD2	TGTGCCAGCACCACGACTAGCGGGAGCTACAATGAGCAGTTCTTC	CASTTTSGSYNEQFF
TRBV30	TRBJ2-2	many	TRBD2	TGTGCCTGGAGTGTACCCGGACTAGGAGCTAAGGAGAACACCGGGGAGCTGTTTTTT	CAWSVPGLGAKENTGELFF